This T cell receptor (beta chain) is drawn from a study of shared clonotypes between healthy human individuals. Study-level information: Each donor's CD8 memory used one plate, CD8 naive two, each CD4 subset three.

Germline-derived CDR1 and CDR2 are SGHTA and FQGNSA. The V and J ends lost 3 bases and 4 bases, in that order; junction bases with no gene match: 4. CDR3 length: 14 amino acids. For this clone: Its target is not known. Other DNA variants within this sample encode the same CDR3.

General study results and limits: Across subsets, estimated richness was generally greater for naive than for memory populations.

Everyone who donated was a Caucasian adult who lived in Nashville, Tennessee. Each subset's genomic DNA was shared equally among a number of immunoSEQ plates. Profiling relied on immunoSEQ multiplex PCR, and the TCRdb table lists in-frame clones only, not all of them. The data hold under 1,900,000 clones, with 98% to 99% observed a single time. The TCR comes from a man aged 25 to 40 in good health. This sequence joins TRBV7-2 and TRBJ2-7; TRBD1 agrees at 9 bases. Sequencing input: naive CD4+ T cells sorted from blood. The subset was: CD45RA+ positively selected. The DNA for the CDR3 is TGTGCCAGCAGCTTCGACAGGGGGAATTACGAGCAGTACTTC. It specifies CASSFDRGNYEQYF.